This is a list of T cell receptor beta chains from one sample in a study of T cells in Graves' hyperthyroidism and ophthalmopathy. Via MiXCR, TCRdb re-called the multiplex PCR reads, giving one row per CDR3 protein. Among about 59,000 distinct CDR3 sequences listed, about 50% were seen once. The material sequenced was blood. The receptor source for this set is a woman aged 60-70 years with Graves' ophthalmopathy. CDR3s include the opening cysteine and the closing phenylalanine or tryptophan. Fields, in order: clone size, D gene, V gene, J gene, CDR3 DNA, CDR3 protein. D genes are given only for firm matches. A clone size is listed for some rows: how often the clone was seen (once, few, many), or a class if it is expanded.

-	-	TRBV19	TRBJ2-6	TGTGCCAGTAGTAAAAACCGGCGGGGAGTCCCCGGGCTGTGCTCTGGGGCCAACGTCCTGACTTTC	CASSKNRRGVPGLCSGANVLTF
many	-	TRBV2	TRBJ1-6	TGTGCCAGCAGCCCGACCCAGGGGTATAATTCACCCCTCCACTTT	CASSPTQGYNSPLHF
-	TRBD2	TRBV18	TRBJ2-1	TGTGCCAGCTCACCGCCGTCTAGCGGGAGGGCCGTTGGCAATGAGCAGTTCTTC	CASSPPSSGRAVGNEQFF
medium-sized	-	TRBV15	TRBJ2-2	TGTGCCACCACCCAGCACCGGGGGACCGGGGAGCTGTTTTTT	CATTQHRGTGELFF
-	TRBD2	TRBV6-4	TRBJ2-3	TGTGCCAGCAGTGACTCACAAGGGGAGGGCGGTGAGCAGTATTTT	CASSDSQGEGGEQYF
-	TRBD1	TRBV11-3	TRBJ1-4	TGTGCCAGCAGCGCCGGGACAGGGGACGAAAAACTGTTTTTT	CASSAGTGDEKLFF
many	-	TRBV7-2	TRBJ1-5	TGTGCCAGCAGCTTAGATATGGGCAATCAGCCCCAGCATTTT	CASSLDMGNQPQHF
many	TRBD2	TRBV20-1	TRBJ2-5	TGCAGTGCTAGAGGAACTAGCGGGGGGCGGGAGACCCAGTACTTC	CSARGTSGGRETQYF
many	-	TRBV27	TRBJ2-3	TGTGCCAGCAGTTTTCCACACACAGATACGCAGTATTTT	CASSFPHTDTQYF
-	-	TRBV7-6	TRBJ2-5	TGTGCCAGCAGCTTAATCTCGGGGGCTGGGGAGACCCAGTACTTC	CASSLISGAGETQYF
many	TRBD1	TRBV11-2	TRBJ2-3	TGTGCCAGCAGCCTCCGACAGGGTTGGACAGATACGCAGTATTTT	CASSLRQGWTDTQYF
many	TRBD1	TRBV29-1	TRBJ2-5	TGCAGCGCCCCGGACAGGGGGCGCGAGACCCAGTACTTC	CSAPDRGRETQYF
-	TRBD2	TRBV10-1	TRBJ2-3	TGCACCAGTGGGGGGGTGGAGTCGGATACACAGTATTTC	CTSGGVESDTQYF
-	-	TRBV12-3/TRBV12-4	TRBJ2-1	TGTGCCAGTAGTCCAAGTGGCGGTAGCAACAATGAGCAGTTCTTC	CASSPSGGSNNEQFF
-	-	TRBV5-1	TRBJ2-7	TGCGCCAGCAGCTTGGAGGCAGTCCCCTACGAGCAGTACTTC	CASSLEAVPYEQYF
many	TRBD1	TRBV6-5	TRBJ1-5	TGTGCCAGCAGTTTCGGACAGGACAATCAGCCCCAGCATTTT	CASSFGQDNQPQHF
-	TRBD1	TRBV4-3	TRBJ1-6	TGCGCCAGCAGCCACACAGGGGGCTGGCATTACCCCCTCCACTTT	CASSHTGGWHYPLHF
-	-	TRBV5-1	TRBJ1-4	TGCGCCAGCAGCTTTGTCGGGCCACGAAATGAAAAACTGTTTTTT	CASSFVGPRNEKLFF
few	TRBD1	TRBV2	TRBJ1-3	TGTGCCAGCAGTGAAGACAGGGGGAACACCATATATTTT	CASSEDRGNTIYF
many	TRBD1	TRBV3-1	TRBJ2-3	TGTGCCAGCAGCCAGGCCACAGGGGGCGCAGATACGCAGTATTTT	CASSQATGGADTQYF
-	TRBD2	TRBV4-1	TRBJ2-1	TGCGCCAGCAGCCAAGGAGGTAGCGGGGCCCGCAATGAGCAGCTCTTC	CASSQGGSGARNEQLF
-	-	TRBV6-2/TRBV6-3	TRBJ2-7	TGTGCCAGCAGTTACGTGTCCGGATCCTACGAGCAGTACTTC	CASSYVSGSYEQYF
many	-	TRBV7-3	TRBJ2-1	TGTGCCAGCAGCCAAAGGGGCAAGGAGCAGTTCTTC	CASSQRGKEQFF
-	TRBD2	TRBV20-1	TRBJ2-7	TGCAGTGCTAGGATCGGGACTATTGAAACCGGGGAGCAGTACTTC	CSARIGTIETGEQYF
many	TRBD1	TRBV27	TRBJ2-7	TGTGCCAGCAGTTTATACAGGGGGCTAACCTACGAGCAGTACTTC	CASSLYRGLTYEQYF
many	-	TRBV6-2/TRBV6-3	TRBJ2-1	TGTGCCAGCAGTTACTACGAGAACAATGAGCAGTTCTTC	CASSYYENNEQFF
many	TRBD2	TRBV20-1	TRBJ2-3	TGCAGTGCTCCGAGCGGGAGTTGGAGCACAGATACGCAGTATTTT	CSAPSGSWSTDTQYF
-	TRBD2	TRBV20-1	TRBJ2-5	TGCAGAGCTAGAGGAACTAGCGGGGGGCGGGAGACCCGGTACTTC	CRARGTSGGRETRYF
-	TRBD2	TRBV11-2	TRBJ2-7	TGTGCCAGCAGCGAGTCGGGGGGGTCCAGCAAGCAGTACTTC	CASSESGGSSKQYF
many	-	TRBV5-4	TRBJ2-1	TGTGCCAGCAGCAACTGGGCGACGTCGTTCTCCTACAATGAGCAGTTCTTC	CASSNWATSFSYNEQFF
many	-	TRBV6-2/TRBV6-3	TRBJ2-1	TGTGCCAGCTCCGATAGCGACGAGCAGTTCTTC	CASSDSDEQFF
-	TRBD2	TRBV12-3/TRBV12-4	TRBJ2-5	TGTGCCAGCAGTTTACGAGCGGGGGAGGGAGAGACCCAGTACTTC	CASSLRAGEGETQYF
-	-	TRBV15	TRBJ1-2	TGTGCCACCAGCAGCTCAAGGGGGTATGGCTACACCTTC	CATSSSRGYGYTF
medium-sized	TRBD1	TRBV19	TRBJ2-7	TGTGCCAGTAGTAGAAACAGGGGCTCCTACGAGCAGTACTTC	CASSRNRGSYEQYF
many	-	TRBV7-9	TRBJ2-7	TGTGCCAGCAGCTCGCAGGGGTTCGAGCAGTACTTC	CASSSQGFEQYF
-	-	TRBV9	TRBJ1-1	TGTGCCAGCAGCGCCTTAGCGGGGGGGGCGATAACTGAAGCTTTCTTT	CASSALAGGAITEAFF
many	-	TRBV3-1	TRBJ1-1	TGTGCCAGCAGCCAAGACCTAACGAGGGGCAACACTGAAGCTTTCTTT	CASSQDLTRGNTEAFF
many	TRBD2	TRBV4-1	TRBJ2-1	TGCGCCAGCAGCCAAGATCGAGGACTAGGCTACAATGAGCAGTTCTTC	CASSQDRGLGYNEQFF
-	-	TRBV7-3	TRBJ2-7	TGTGCCAGCAGCCTCGGTGGGGGGCGCGAGCAGTACTTC	CASSLGGGREQYF
-	TRBD1	TRBV7-8	TRBJ2-3	TGTGCCAGCAGCTCCGGGACAGGAGTGCGCACAGATACGCAGTATTTT	CASSSGTGVRTDTQYF
many	-	TRBV3-1	TRBJ1-3	TGTGCCAGCAGCCAAGCTTCAGGGTACGGAAACACCATATATTTT	CASSQASGYGNTIYF
many	TRBD2	TRBV6-2/TRBV6-3	TRBJ2-1	TGTGCCAGCAGCCCGAGCGGGGGCGGATACAATGAGCAGTTCTTC	CASSPSGGGYNEQFF
-	TRBD1	TRBV20-1	TRBJ2-3	TGCAGCACAAGTAGGGACAGGGGCACAGATACGCAGTATTTT	CSTSRDRGTDTQYF
many	TRBD1	TRBV20-1	TRBJ1-1	TGCAGTGCGGGGGGCAGACAGGGAGGGACTGAAGCTTTCTTT	CSAGGRQGGTEAFF
-	-	TRBV2	TRBJ2-1	TGTGCCAGCACCGGGGCCTTCACAGATACGCAGTTCTTC	CASTGAFTDTQFF
-	-	TRBV7-6	TRBJ1-5	TGTGCCAGCAGGGGGGCGGGGGGGCTCGGCAATGAGCCCCAGCATTTT	CASRGAGGLGNEPQHF
-	TRBD2	TRBV4-1	TRBJ2-3	TGCGCCAGCAAAGGACTAGCGGGGTACACAGATACGCAGTATTTT	CASKGLAGYTDTQYF
-	TRBD2	TRBV20-1	TRBJ2-5	TGCAGTGCTAGGACTAGCGGGGCGGAGCTTGGGAATGAGCAGTACTTC	CSARTSGAELGNEQYF
many	TRBD1	TRBV11-2	TRBJ1-1	TGTGCCAGCAGCATCACAGGGGGGCTCAGCACTGAAGCTTTCTTT	CASSITGGLSTEAFF
-	-	TRBV12-3/TRBV12-4	TRBJ1-2	TGTGCCAGCAGTACCGCCTTAACAGATAACTATGGCTACACCTTC	CASSTALTDNYGYTF
few	-	TRBV29-1	TRBJ1-3	TGCAGCGTTGAGAGCTCTGGAAACACCATATATTTT	CSVESSGNTIYF
-	-	TRBV13	TRBJ2-7	TGTGCCAGCAGCTTAAGAGGCCCGAGAGCGCGAAACTCCTACGAGCAGTACTTC	CASSLRGPRARNSYEQYF
medium-sized	-	TRBV20-1	TRBJ1-1	TGCAGTGCTCGCAAGGACACGTACACTGAAGCTTTCTTT	CSARKDTYTEAFF
many	-	TRBV4-1	TRBJ2-7	TGCGCCAGCAGCCAAACCGGGGGAAGAGGTCGGTGGTACGAGCAGTACTTC	CASSQTGGRGRWYEQYF
many	-	TRBV12-3/TRBV12-4	TRBJ1-2	TGTGCCAGCAGTTTAGTGGCGGGCGACTATGGCTACACCTTC	CASSLVAGDYGYTF